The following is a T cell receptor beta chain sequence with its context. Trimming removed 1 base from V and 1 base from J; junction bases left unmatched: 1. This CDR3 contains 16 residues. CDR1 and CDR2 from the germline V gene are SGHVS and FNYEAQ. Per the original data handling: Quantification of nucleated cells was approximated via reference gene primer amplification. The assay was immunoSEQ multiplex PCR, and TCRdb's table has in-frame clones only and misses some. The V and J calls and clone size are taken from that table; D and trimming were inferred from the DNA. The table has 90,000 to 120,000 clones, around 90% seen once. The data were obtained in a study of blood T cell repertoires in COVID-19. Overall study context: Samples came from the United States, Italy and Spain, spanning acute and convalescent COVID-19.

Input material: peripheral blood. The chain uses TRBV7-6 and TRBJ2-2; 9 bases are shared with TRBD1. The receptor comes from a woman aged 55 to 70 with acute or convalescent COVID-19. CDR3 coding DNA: TGTGCCAGCAGCTTAGAGGACAGGGGGAACACCGGGGAGCTGTTTTTT. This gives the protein CASSLEDRGNTGELFF. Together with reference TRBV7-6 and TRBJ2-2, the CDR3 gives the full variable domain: GAGVSQSPRYKVTKRGQDVALRCDPISGHVSLYWYRQALGQGPEFLTYFNYEAQQDKSGLPNDRFSAERPEGSISTLTIQRTEQRDSAMYRCASSLEDRGNTGELFFGEGSRLTVL.